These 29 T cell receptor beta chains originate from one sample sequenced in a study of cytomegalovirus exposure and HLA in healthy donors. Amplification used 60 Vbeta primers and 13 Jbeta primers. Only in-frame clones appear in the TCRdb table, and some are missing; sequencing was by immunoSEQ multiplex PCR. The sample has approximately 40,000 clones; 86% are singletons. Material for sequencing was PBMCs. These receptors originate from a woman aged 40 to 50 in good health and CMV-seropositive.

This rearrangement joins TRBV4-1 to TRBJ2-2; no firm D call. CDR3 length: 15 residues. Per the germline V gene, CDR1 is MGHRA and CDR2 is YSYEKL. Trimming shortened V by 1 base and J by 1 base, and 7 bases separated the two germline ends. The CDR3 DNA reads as TGCGCCAGCAGCCAAGGCCTAGAGAACACCGGGGAGCTGTTTTTT. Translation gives CASSQGLENTGELFF.

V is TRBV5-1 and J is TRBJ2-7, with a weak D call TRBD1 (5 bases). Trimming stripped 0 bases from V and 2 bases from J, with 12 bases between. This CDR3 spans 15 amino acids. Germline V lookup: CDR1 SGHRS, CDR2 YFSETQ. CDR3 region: CASSLEGSGPYEQYF. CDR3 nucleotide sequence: TGCGCCAGCAGCTTGGAGGGGTCGGGTCCCTACGAGCAGTACTTC. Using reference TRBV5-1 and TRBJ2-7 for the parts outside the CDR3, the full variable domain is KAGVTQTPRYLIKTRGQQVTLSCSPISGHRSVSWYQQTPGQGLQFLFEYFSETQRNKGNFPGRFSGRQFSNSRSEMNVSTLELGDSALYLCASSLEGSGPYEQYFGPGTRLTVT.

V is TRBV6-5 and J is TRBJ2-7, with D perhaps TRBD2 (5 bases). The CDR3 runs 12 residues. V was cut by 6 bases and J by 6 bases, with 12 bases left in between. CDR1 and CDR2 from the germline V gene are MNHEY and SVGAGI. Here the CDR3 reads CASSQPGCEQYF. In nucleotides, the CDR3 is TGTGCCAGCAGCCAGCCGGGGTGCGAGCAGTACTTC.

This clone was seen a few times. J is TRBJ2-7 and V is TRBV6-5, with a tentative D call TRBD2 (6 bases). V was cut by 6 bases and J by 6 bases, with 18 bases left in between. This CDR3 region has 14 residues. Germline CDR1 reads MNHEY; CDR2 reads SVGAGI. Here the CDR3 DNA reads TGTGCCAGCAGCTCCGGGACTCAGGCCCGCGAGCAGTACTTC. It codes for CASSSGTQAREQYF.

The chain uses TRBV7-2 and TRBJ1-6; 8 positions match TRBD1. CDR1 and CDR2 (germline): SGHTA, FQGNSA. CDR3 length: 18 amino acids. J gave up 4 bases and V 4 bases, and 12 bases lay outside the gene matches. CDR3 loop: CASSWERQGPGYNSPLHF. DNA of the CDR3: TGTGCCAGCAGCTGGGAAAGACAGGGGCCAGGTTATAATTCACCCCTCCACTTT.

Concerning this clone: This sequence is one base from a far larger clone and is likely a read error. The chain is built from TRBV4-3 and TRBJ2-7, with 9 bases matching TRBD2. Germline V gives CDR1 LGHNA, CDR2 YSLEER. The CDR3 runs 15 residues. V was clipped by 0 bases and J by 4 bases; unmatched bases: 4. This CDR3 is CASSQDLAGWYEQYF. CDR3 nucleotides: TGCGCCAGCAGCCAAGATCTAGCGGGATGGTACGAGCAGTACTTC.

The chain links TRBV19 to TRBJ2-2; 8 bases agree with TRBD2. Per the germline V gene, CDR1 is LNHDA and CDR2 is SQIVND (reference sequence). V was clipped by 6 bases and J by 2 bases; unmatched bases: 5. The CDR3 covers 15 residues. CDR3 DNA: TGTGCCAGTAGAAGCGGGGGCCCTAACACCGGGGAGCTGTTTTTT. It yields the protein CASRSGGPNTGELFF.

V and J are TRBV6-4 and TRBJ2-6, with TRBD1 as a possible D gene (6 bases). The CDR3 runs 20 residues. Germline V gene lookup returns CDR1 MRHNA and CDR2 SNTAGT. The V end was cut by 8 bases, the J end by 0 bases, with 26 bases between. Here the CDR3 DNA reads TGTGCCAGCGATGGACCTCCTGCACAGGGCGAGAGCTCTGGGGCCAACGTCCTGACTTTC. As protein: CASDGPPAQGESSGANVLTF.

This CDR3 is CASSLGSRGIGNSPLHF. DNA of the CDR3: TGTGCCAGCAGCTTGGGATCCAGGGGCATTGGTAATTCACCCCTCCACTTT. The chain combines TRBV7-7 with TRBJ1-6; D might be TRBD1 (6 bases). CDR3 length: 17 amino acids. From germline, CDR1 is SSHAT and CDR2 FNYEAQ (reference sequence). Deletions cut 3 bases from V and 6 bases from J, with 18 bases between.

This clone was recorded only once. The CDR3 protein is CASSLSGYSGNTIYF. DNA of the CDR3: TGTGCCAGCAGCTTATCAGGCTACTCTGGAAACACCATATATTTT. J is TRBJ1-3 and V is TRBV7-6; D not resolved. Per the germline V gene, CDR1 is SGHVS and CDR2 is FNYEAQ. The CDR3 length is 15 residues. V shed 2 bases and J shed 0 bases, with 8 bases lying between them.

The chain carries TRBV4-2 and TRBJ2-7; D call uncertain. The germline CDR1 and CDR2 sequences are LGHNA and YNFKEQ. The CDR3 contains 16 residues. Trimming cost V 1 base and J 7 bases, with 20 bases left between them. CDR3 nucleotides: TGTGCCAGCAGCCAAGCCGACTCAACCGCCTCGAGGGAGCAGTACTTC. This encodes CASSQADSTASREQYF.

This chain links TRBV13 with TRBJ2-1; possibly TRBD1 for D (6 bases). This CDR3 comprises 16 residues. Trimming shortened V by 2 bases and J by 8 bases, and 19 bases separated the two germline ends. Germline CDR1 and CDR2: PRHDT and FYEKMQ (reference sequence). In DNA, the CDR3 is TGTGCCAGCAGCTTAACAGGGAGTCTCTCGAATTATGAGCAGTTCTTC. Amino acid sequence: CASSLTGSLSNYEQFF. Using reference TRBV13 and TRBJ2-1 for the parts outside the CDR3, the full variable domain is AAGVIQSPRHLIKEKRETATLKCYPIPRHDTVYWYQQGPGQDPQFLISFYEKMQSDKGSIPDRFSAQQFSDYHSELNMSSLELGDSALYFCASSLTGSLSNYEQFFGPGTRLTVL.

The CDR3 loop reads CASLQGNTQYF. The DNA for the CDR3 is TGTGCCAGCCTTCAGGGTAATACGCAGTATTTT. This chain links TRBV21-1 with TRBJ2-3; the table gives TRBD1 as D, unverified against the DNA. TRBV21-1 is a recognized pseudogene. This CDR3 spans 11 amino acids.

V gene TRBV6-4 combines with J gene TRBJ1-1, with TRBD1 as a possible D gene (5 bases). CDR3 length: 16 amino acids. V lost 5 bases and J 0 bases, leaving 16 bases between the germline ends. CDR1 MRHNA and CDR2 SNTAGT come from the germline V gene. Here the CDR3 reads CASSLTGLRMNTEAFF. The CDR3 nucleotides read TGTGCCAGCAGTTTAACAGGACTAAGGATGAACACTGAAGCTTTCTTT.

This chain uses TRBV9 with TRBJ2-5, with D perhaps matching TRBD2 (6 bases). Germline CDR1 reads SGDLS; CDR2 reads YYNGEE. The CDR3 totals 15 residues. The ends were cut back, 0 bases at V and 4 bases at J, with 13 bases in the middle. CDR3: CASSVGGLGGETQYF. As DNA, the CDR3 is TGTGCCAGCAGCGTAGGTGGCCTGGGGGGAGAGACCCAGTACTTC.

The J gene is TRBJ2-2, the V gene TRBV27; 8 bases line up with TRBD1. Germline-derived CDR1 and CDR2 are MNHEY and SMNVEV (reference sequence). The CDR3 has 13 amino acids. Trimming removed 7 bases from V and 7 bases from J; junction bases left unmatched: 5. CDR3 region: CASTTGDIGELFF. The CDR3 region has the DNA TGTGCCAGCACGACAGGGGACATCGGGGAGCTGTTTTTT.

The CDR3 DNA follows: TGTGCCAGCAGTTTGGTCAACCTAGCGGGGGATGGGCAGTATTTT. Amino acids: CASSLVNLAGDGQYF. The chain recombines TRBV28 with TRBJ2-3; 10 bases map to TRBD2. The CDR3 extends over 15 amino acids. From germline, CDR1 is MDHEN and CDR2 SYDVKM. With V trimmed by 3 bases and J by 11 bases, 11 bases remained unmatched.

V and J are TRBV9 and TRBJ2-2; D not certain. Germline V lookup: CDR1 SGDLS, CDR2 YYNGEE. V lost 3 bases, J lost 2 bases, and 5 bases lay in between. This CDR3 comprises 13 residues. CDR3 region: CASSDRNTGELFF. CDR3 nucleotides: TGTGCCAGCAGCGACAGAAACACCGGGGAGCTGTTTTTT.

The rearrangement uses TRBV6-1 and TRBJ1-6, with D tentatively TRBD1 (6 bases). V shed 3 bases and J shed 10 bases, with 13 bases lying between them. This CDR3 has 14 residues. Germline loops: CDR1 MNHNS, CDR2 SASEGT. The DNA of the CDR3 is TGTGCCAGCAGTGACGTACAGGGTGTATCACCCCTCCACTTT. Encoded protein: CASSDVQGVSPLHF.

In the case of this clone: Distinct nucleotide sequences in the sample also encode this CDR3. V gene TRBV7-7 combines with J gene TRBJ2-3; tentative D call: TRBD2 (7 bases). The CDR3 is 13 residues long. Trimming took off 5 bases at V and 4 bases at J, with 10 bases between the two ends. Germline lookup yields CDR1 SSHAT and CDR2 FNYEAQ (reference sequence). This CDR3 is CASSPGGPDTQYF. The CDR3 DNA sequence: TGTGCCAGCAGCCCCGGGGGGCCAGATACGCAGTATTTT.

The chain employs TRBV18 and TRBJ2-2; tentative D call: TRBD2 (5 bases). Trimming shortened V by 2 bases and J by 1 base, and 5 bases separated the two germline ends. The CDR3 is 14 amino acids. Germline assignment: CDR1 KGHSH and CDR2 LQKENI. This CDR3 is CASSPAGNTGELFF. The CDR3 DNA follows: TGTGCCAGCTCACCAGCGGGGAACACCGGGGAGCTGTTTTTT.

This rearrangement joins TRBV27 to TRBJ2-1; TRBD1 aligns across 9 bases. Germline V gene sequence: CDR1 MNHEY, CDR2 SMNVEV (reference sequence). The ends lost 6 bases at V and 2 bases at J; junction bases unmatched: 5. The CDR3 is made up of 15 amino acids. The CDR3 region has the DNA TGTGCCAGCAGACCGGGACAGGGAACCTACAATGAGCAGTTCTTC. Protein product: CASRPGQGTYNEQFF.

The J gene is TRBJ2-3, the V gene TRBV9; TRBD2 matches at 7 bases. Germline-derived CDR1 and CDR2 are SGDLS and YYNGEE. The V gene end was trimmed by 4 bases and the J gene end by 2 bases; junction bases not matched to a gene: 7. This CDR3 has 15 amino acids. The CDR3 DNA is TGTGCCAGCAGCTTCCGGGCGGGGGACACAGATACGCAGTATTTT. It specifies CASSFRAGDTDTQYF.

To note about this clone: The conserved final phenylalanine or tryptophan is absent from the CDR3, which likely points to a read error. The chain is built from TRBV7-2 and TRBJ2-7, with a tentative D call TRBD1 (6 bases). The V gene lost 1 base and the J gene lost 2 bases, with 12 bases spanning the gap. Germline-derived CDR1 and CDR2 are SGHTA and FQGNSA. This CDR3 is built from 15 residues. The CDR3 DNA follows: TGTGCCAGCAGCTTAGAAATAAACAGGGCCTACGAGCAGTACCTC. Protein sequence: CASSLEINRAYEQYL.

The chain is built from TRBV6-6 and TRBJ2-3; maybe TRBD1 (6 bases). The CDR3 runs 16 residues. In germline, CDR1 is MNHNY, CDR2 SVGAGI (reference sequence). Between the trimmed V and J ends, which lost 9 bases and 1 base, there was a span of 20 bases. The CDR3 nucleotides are TGTGCCAGTTCGAAACAACAGGGTCCCGGCACAGATACGCAGTATTTT. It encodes CASSKQQGPGTDTQYF.

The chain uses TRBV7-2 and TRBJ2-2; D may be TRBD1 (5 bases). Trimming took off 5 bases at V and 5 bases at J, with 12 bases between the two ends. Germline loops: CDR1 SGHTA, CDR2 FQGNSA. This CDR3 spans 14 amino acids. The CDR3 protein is CASSNQGGTGELFF. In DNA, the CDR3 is TGTGCCAGCAGCAATCAGGGTGGGACCGGGGAGCTGTTTTTT.

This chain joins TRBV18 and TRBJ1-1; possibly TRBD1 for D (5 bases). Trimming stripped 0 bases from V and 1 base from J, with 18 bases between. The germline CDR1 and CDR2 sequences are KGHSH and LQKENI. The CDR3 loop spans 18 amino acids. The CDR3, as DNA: TGTGCCAGCTCACCACCTGCGACCAGGACACTTGCGAACACTGAAGCTTTCTTT. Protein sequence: CASSPPATRTLANTEAFF.

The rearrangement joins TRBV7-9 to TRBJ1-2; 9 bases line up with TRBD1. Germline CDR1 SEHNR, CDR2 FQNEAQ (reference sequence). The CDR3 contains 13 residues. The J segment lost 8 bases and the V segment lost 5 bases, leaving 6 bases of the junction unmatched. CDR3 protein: CASSAGTGPGYTF. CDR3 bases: TGTGCCAGCAGCGCTGGGACAGGGCCCGGCTACACCTTC.

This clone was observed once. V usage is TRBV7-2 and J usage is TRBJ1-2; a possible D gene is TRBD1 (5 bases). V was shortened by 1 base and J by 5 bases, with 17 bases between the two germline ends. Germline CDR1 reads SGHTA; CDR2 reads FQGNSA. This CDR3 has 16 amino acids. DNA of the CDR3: TGTGCCAGCAGCTTAGGTGGGGCATCTTTCGGGTATGGCTACACCTTC. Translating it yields CASSLGGASFGYGYTF. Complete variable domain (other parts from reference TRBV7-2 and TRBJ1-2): GAGVSQSPSNKVTEKGKDVELRCDPISGHTALYWYRQSLGQGLEFLIYFQGNSAPDKSGLPSDRFSAERTGGSVSTLTIQRTQQEDSAVYLCASSLGGASFGYGYTFGSGTRLTVV.